Below, 17 T cell receptor beta chains from the same sample are listed, as sequenced in a study of Ad26.COV2.S vaccination and SARS-CoV-2 variants. Assay used: immunoSEQ multiplex PCR; TCRdb lists only in-frame clones, some missing. The data show about 260,000 clones, roughly 89% seen once. Treatment given: some 19 received Ad26.COV2.S at low or high dose, single or two shots; five or six received placebo; per-sample allocation not given. It was on day 63 after the first vaccine or placebo injection that samples were taken. The sample in question was peripheral blood, obtained in a trial of Ad26.COV2.S vaccine versus placebo. These receptors all stem from a person aged 18-65 years who received the Ad26.COV2.S COVID-19 vaccine or a placebo.

The chain combines TRBV27 with TRBJ2-3, with no clear D. From germline, CDR1 is MNHEY and CDR2 SMNVEV (reference sequence). The CDR3 extends over 14 amino acids. V was cut by 5 bases and J by 4 bases, with 13 bases left in between. The CDR3, as DNA: TGTGCCAGCAGTACTCGTTCTTGGGCAGATACGCAGTATTTT. Residues: CASSTRSWADTQYF.

A few counts support this clone. This chain links TRBV6-1 with TRBJ1-5; D is unresolved. V dropped 3 bases and J dropped 0 bases, with 9 bases sitting between them. The CDR3 loop spans 15 amino acids. CDR1 and CDR2 from the germline V gene are MNHNS and SASEGT. The CDR3: CASSEATYSNQPQHF. Here the CDR3 DNA reads TGTGCCAGCAGTGAGGCGACTTATAGCAATCAGCCCCAGCATTTT.

V gene TRBV5-4 combines with J gene TRBJ2-3; TRBD2 agrees at 13 bases. This CDR3 contains 16 residues. CDR1 and CDR2 (germline): SGHNT, YYREEE (reference sequence). The V gene end was trimmed by 4 bases and the J gene end by 4 bases; junction bases not matched to a gene: 6. CDR3 DNA sequence: TGTGCCAGCAGCCGAAGACTAGCGGGGGGCTCAGATACGCAGTATTTT. Translating it yields CASSRRLAGGSDTQYF.

V and J are TRBV19 and TRBJ1-5; D might be TRBD1 (5 bases). V was cut by 2 bases and J by 1 base, with 15 bases left in between. Germline V lookup: CDR1 LNHDA, CDR2 SQIVND (reference sequence). The CDR3 is 17 amino acids. Here the CDR3 reads CASSISRGSKSNQPQHF. In DNA form, the CDR3 reads TGTGCCAGTAGTATATCGAGGGGCTCAAAGAGCAATCAGCCCCAGCATTTT.

The J gene is TRBJ1-1, the V gene TRBV6-2 or TRBV6-3, with 8 bases identical to TRBD1. V dropped 5 bases and J dropped 7; count of bases not matched to a gene: 12. The CDR3 length is 15 residues. CDR1 is MNHEY, CDR2 SVGEGT, per germline. CDR3 in amino acids: CASSPLDREISEAFF. CDR3 DNA sequence: TGTGCCAGCAGTCCCTTGGACAGGGAGATTAGTGAAGCTTTCTTT.

CDR3 residues: CASSQPGQGFNEQFF. In DNA form, the CDR3 reads TGTGCCAGCAGCCAGCCGGGACAGGGTTTCAATGAGCAGTTCTTC. The rearrangement joins TRBV7-2 to TRBJ2-1; 9 positions agree with TRBD1. This CDR3 has 15 amino acids. The V gene's germline CDR1 is SGHTA and CDR2 FQGNSA. Unmatched junction bases numbered 8, after V lost 5 bases and J lost 6 bases.

V is TRBV3-1 (or the pseudogene TRBV3-2) and J is TRBJ2-2; 8 bases are shared with TRBD2. The germline V gene has CDR1 LGHDT and CDR2 YNNKEL (reference sequence). Trimming removed 4 bases from V and 4 bases from J; junction bases left unmatched: 2. The CDR3 contains 14 residues. This CDR3 is CASSLGGATGELFF. In nucleotides, the CDR3 is TGTGCCAGCAGCCTCGGGGGGGCCACCGGGGAGCTGTTTTTT.

The genes are TRBV19 and TRBJ2-6; D remains ambiguous. Trimming pared 9 bases from V and 4 bases from J, leaving 16 bases between. CDR3 size: 15 residues. The germline V gene encodes CDR1 LNHDA and CDR2 SQIVND (reference sequence). CDR3 bases: TGTGCCAGCGGGCCCTTCGTAGGAGGGGCCAACGTCCTGACTTTC. Encoded protein: CASGPFVGGANVLTF.

The V gene is TRBV19, the J gene TRBJ1-1, with TRBD1 as a possible D gene (5 bases). Germline CDR1 is LNHDA and CDR2 is SQIVND (reference sequence). This CDR3 has 16 residues. Between the trimmed V and J ends, which lost 7 bases and 1 base, there was a span of 19 bases. CDR3 in DNA: TGTGCCAGTACCTATATAGGTACGGGGGGGAACACTGAAGCTTTCTTT. Its protein product is CASTYIGTGGNTEAFF.

The chain recombines TRBV5-1 with TRBJ1-5; 9 bases line up with TRBD1. The V gene's germline CDR1 is SGHRS and CDR2 YFSETQ. With 4 bases clipped from V and 1 base from J, the junction kept 6 bases outside the gene matches. The CDR3 is 16 amino acids. The CDR3 DNA reads as TGCGCCAGCAGCCCAACCGGGACAGGGAGCAATCAGCCCCAGCATTTT. Amino acids: CASSPTGTGSNQPQHF. Based on the CDR3 plus reference TRBV5-1 and TRBJ1-5, the full variable domain is KAGVTQTPRYLIKTRGQQVTLSCSPISGHRSVSWYQQTPGQGLQFLFEYFSETQRNKGNFPGRFSGRQFSNSRSEMNVSTLELGDSALYLCASSPTGTGSNQPQHFGDGTRLSIL.

The chain has TRBV30 and TRBJ1-4; D remains unclear. Germline V gene lookup returns CDR1 GTSNPN and CDR2 SVGIG (reference sequence). The CDR3 is 11 amino acids. V was pared by 2 bases and J by 7 bases, with 5 bases between. CDR3 protein: CAWSTFEKLFF. The CDR3 DNA reads as TGTGCCTGGAGTACTTTTGAAAAACTGTTTTTT.

The V call is TRBV21-1, the J call TRBJ2-5; the listed D gene, TRBD2, was not tested against the DNA. TRBV21-1 is a recognized pseudogene. CDR3 length: 18 amino acids. Here the CDR3 DNA reads TGTGCTAGCAGCCCAAGAGCTAATGGACTAGCGCGCCAAGAGACCCAGTACTTC. Amino acid sequence: CASSPRANGLARQETQYF.

This clone was seen only once. V and J are TRBV4-3 and TRBJ1-2; the D is unclear. This CDR3 is 18 amino acids long. Germline CDR1 reads LGHNA; CDR2 reads YSLEER. V shed 1 base and J shed 2 bases, with 20 bases lying between them. The CDR3 DNA follows: TGCGCCAGCAGCCAAGGGAGGGTCAGAGGCCCAAGAAACTATGGCTACACCTTC. It specifies CASSQGRVRGPRNYGYTF.

Only one count was recorded for this clone. The chain uses TRBV30 and TRBJ2-2; D perhaps matches TRBD1 (6 bases). CDR3 length: 14 residues. V was cut by 1 base and J by 5 bases, with 11 bases left in between. Per germline, CDR1 GTSNPN and CDR2 SVGIG (reference sequence). The chain's CDR3 is CAWSAYRATGELFF. CDR3 DNA sequence: TGTGCCTGGAGTGCTTACAGGGCGACCGGGGAGCTGTTTTTT.

This clone occurred once. This chain links TRBV2 with TRBJ1-2; 8 bases agree with TRBD1. V lost 6 bases and J lost 8; bases outside the gene matches: 11. The CDR3 runs to 14 residues. Germline CDR1 SNHLY, CDR2 FYNNEI. DNA for the CDR3: TGTGCCAGCAGCACGAGACAGGGGTTAGGCGGCTACACCTTC. Translating gives CASSTRQGLGGYTF.

The V and J genes are TRBV15 and TRBJ2-7; D unresolved. V lost 4 bases to trimming and J lost 3 bases, with 10 bases between them. The length of the CDR3 is 13 residues. Germline CDR1 is LNHNV and CDR2 is YYDKDF (reference sequence). The DNA of the CDR3 is TGTGCCACCAGCAAGCAGACATTCTACGAGCAGTACTTC. It codes for CATSKQTFYEQYF.

This sequence joins TRBV30 and TRBJ1-2; TRBD1 might be the D (6 bases). Germline CDR1 is GTSNPN and CDR2 is SVGIG (reference sequence). The germline V and J ends were trimmed by 1 base and 5 bases, with 14 bases remaining between them. CDR3 length equals 14 residues. The CDR3 DNA is TGTGCCTGGAGTGAGGGGGGGAAGAGGTATGGCTACACCTTC. Amino acid sequence: CAWSEGGKRYGYTF.